The rows below give T cell receptor beta chains drawn from one sample of a study of early T cells in non-severe SARS-CoV-2 infection. TCRdb called the 5' RACE reads again in MiXCR, with one record for every CDR3 protein. The sample holds 30,000 to 45,000 distinct CDR3 sequences, around 5.4% seen once. The sample consisted of whole blood, taken at baseline. These receptor sequences come from an adult who was a healthcare worker with PCR-confirmed SARS-CoV-2 infection or an uninfected control (not recorded which). Both conserved end residues are part of each CDR3. Fields, in order: V gene, D gene, clone size, J gene, CDR3 protein, CDR3 DNA. A D gene is named only where the DNA matches it firmly. Size values are once, few and many counts, or a class for expanded clones, and some rows have none.

V gene: TRBV2; D gene: NA; clone size: many; J gene: TRBJ2-7; CDR3 protein: CASSETGPPSYEQYF; CDR3 DNA: TGTGCCAGCAGTGAGACAGGACCCCCCTCCTACGAGCAGTACTTC
V gene: TRBV9; D gene: TRBD2; clone size: many; J gene: TRBJ2-7; CDR3 protein: CASSILGEGAYEQYF; CDR3 DNA: TGTGCCAGCAGCATCTTGGGGGAGGGAGCCTACGAGCAGTACTTC
V gene: TRBV7-2; D gene: NA; clone size: NA; J gene: TRBJ2-1; CDR3 protein: CASSFPSVRDLNEQFF; CDR3 DNA: TGTGCCAGCAGCTTCCCCTCCGTGAGGGACCTCAATGAGCAGTTCTTC
V gene: TRBV24-1; D gene: NA; clone size: many; J gene: TRBJ2-3; CDR3 protein: CATNPPGSISTDTQYF; CDR3 DNA: TGTGCCACCAACCCGCCAGGGAGTATCAGCACAGATACGCAGTATTTT
V gene: TRBV29-1; D gene: TRBD1; clone size: many; J gene: TRBJ1-1; CDR3 protein: CSVPDRGEVGGTEAFF; CDR3 DNA: TGCAGCGTACCTGACAGGGGTGAGGTCGGAGGTACTGAAGCTTTCTTT
V gene: TRBV20-1; D gene: NA; clone size: many; J gene: TRBJ1-2; CDR3 protein: CSHLYGYTF; CDR3 DNA: TGCAGCCACCTATACGGCTACACCTTC
V gene: TRBV6-5; D gene: NA; clone size: many; J gene: TRBJ1-6; CDR3 protein: CASSYSSYNSPLHF; CDR3 DNA: TGTGCCAGCAGTTACAGCTCCTATAATTCACCCCTCCACTTT
V gene: TRBV13; D gene: TRBD2; clone size: many; J gene: TRBJ2-2; CDR3 protein: CASSSWDYNTGELFF; CDR3 DNA: TGTGCCAGCAGCTCCTGGGACTACAACACCGGGGAGCTGTTTTTT
V gene: TRBV6-5; D gene: NA; clone size: NA; J gene: TRBJ1-2; CDR3 protein: CASRRGINYGYTF; CDR3 DNA: TGTGCCAGCAGGAGGGGAATCAACTATGGCTACACCTTC
V gene: TRBV7-2; D gene: NA; clone size: many; J gene: TRBJ2-7; CDR3 protein: CASSHGHEQSREQYF; CDR3 DNA: TGTGCCAGCAGCCACGGTCATGAACAATCGCGCGAGCAGTACTTC
V gene: TRBV6-5; D gene: NA; clone size: NA; J gene: TRBJ2-7; CDR3 protein: CASTKPGGYEQYF; CDR3 DNA: TGTGCCAGCACTAAACCCGGGGGTTACGAGCAGTACTTC
V gene: TRBV2; D gene: NA; clone size: NA; J gene: TRBJ2-7; CDR3 protein: CASTQRGVSSYEQYF; CDR3 DNA: TGTGCCAGCACCCAAAGGGGGGTCAGCTCCTACGAGCAGTACTTC
V gene: TRBV29-1; D gene: TRBD2; clone size: many; J gene: TRBJ2-7; CDR3 protein: CSGGLAAYEQYF; CDR3 DNA: TGCAGCGGGGGACTAGCGGCCTACGAGCAGTACTTC
V gene: TRBV6-1; D gene: TRBD2; clone size: many; J gene: TRBJ2-1; CDR3 protein: CASSPDRPGGEQFF; CDR3 DNA: TGTGCCAGCAGTCCGGATAGGCCGGGGGGTGAGCAGTTCTTC
V gene: TRBV29-1; D gene: TRBD1; clone size: many; J gene: TRBJ1-1; CDR3 protein: CSVARQGPNTEAFF; CDR3 DNA: TGCAGCGTTGCGCGACAGGGGCCGAACACTGAAGCTTTCTTT
V gene: TRBV19; D gene: NA; clone size: many; J gene: TRBJ2-1; CDR3 protein: CASSIQVDNEQFF; CDR3 DNA: TGTGCCAGTAGTATCCAGGTTGACAATGAGCAGTTCTTC
V gene: TRBV4-3; D gene: NA; clone size: many; J gene: TRBJ1-5; CDR3 protein: CASSQVFGQPQHF; CDR3 DNA: TGCGCCAGCAGCCAAGTCTTTGGTCAGCCCCAGCATTTT
V gene: TRBV12-5; D gene: NA; clone size: many; J gene: TRBJ1-1; CDR3 protein: CASGPRVRDTEAFF; CDR3 DNA: TGTGCTAGTGGTCCGCGGGTGAGGGACACTGAAGCTTTCTTT